The next 23 T cell receptor beta chains were all read from a single sample in a study of graft-versus-host responses after intestinal transplantation. Graft tissue processing released intraepithelial and lamina propria lymphocytes. Repertoires were generated with immunoSEQ multiplex PCR, while TCRdb's copy carries only in-frame clones and drops some. The profile shows about 63,000 clones, roughly 89% of them singletons. The specimen comprised ileum tissue, sampled around 350 days after transplant. These receptors originate from a human patient who received an intestinal transplant, so some T cells may come from the graft donor.

V and J are TRBV14 and TRBJ1-1; D gene ambiguous. V was trimmed by 1 base and J by 0 bases, leaving 9 bases between them. CDR1 and CDR2 (germline): SGHDN, FVKESK. This CDR3 contains 15 residues. The CDR3: CASSQGPRMNTEAFF. The CDR3 DNA reads TGTGCCAGCAGCCAAGGTCCACGAATGAACACTGAAGCTTTCTTT.

The gene calls are TRBV7-9 and TRBJ1-3; D is possibly TRBD1 (6 bases). V lost 2 bases, J lost 4 bases, and 18 bases lay in between. This CDR3 is built from 17 residues. Germline values: CDR1 SEHNR, CDR2 FQNEAQ (reference sequence). CDR3 sequence reads: CASSLTGMGKGGNTIYF. CDR3 sequence (DNA): TGTGCCAGCAGCTTAACAGGGATGGGCAAGGGGGGAAACACCATATATTTT.

The chain couples TRBV5-8 to TRBJ2-1; D is ambiguous. Between the trimmed V and J ends, which lost 0 bases and 2 bases, there was a span of 9 bases. The V gene's germline CDR1 is SGHTS and CDR2 YDEGEE. The CDR3 is made up of 15 amino acids. CDR3 region: CASSLVGIPYNEQFF. The CDR3 nucleotides are TGTGCCAGCAGCTTGGTGGGTATACCCTACAATGAGCAGTTCTTC.

As DNA, the CDR3 is TGCGCCAGCAGCTGGGGGGACAGCCCGAACACTGAAGCTTTCTTT. Translating it yields CASSWGDSPNTEAFF. This chain links TRBV5-1 with TRBJ1-1; 7 positions agree with TRBD1. The junction had 6 bases not matched to a gene; V was cut back by 3 bases and J by 1 base. Germline V CDR1 and CDR2: SGHRS, YFSETQ. The CDR3 contains 15 residues.

The J gene is TRBJ2-1, the V gene TRBV28; weak D call: TRBD2 (8 bases). Per germline, CDR1 MDHEN and CDR2 SYDVKM. V was pared by 4 bases and J by 6 bases, with 40 bases between. This CDR3 is built from 23 residues. CDR3 coding DNA: TGTGCCAGCAGTTCCATTCGGACAGGCTCGAGGTCGGGGAGACGGGAGGGTCTCAATGAGCAGTTCTTC. This gives the protein CASSSIRTGSRSGRREGLNEQFF.

V and J are TRBV6-5 and TRBJ2-5; D unresolved. Germline-derived CDR1 and CDR2 are MNHEY and SVGAGI. The CDR3 is made up of 15 amino acids. Trimming stripped 7 bases from V and 5 bases from J, with 20 bases between. The DNA of the CDR3 is TGTGCCAGCACCCCGACCTCCGGCAGTGGGGAGACCCAGTACTTC. Its protein is CASTPTSGSGETQYF.

This chain connects TRBV6-5 to TRBJ2-7; no clear D. V lost 2 bases and J 4 bases, leaving 9 bases between the germline ends. The V gene's germline CDR1 is MNHEY and CDR2 SVGAGI. The CDR3 has 13 residues. CDR3 DNA sequence: TGTGCCAGCAGTTACGGCATAGAGTACGAGCAGTACTTC. As protein: CASSYGIEYEQYF.

Here the CDR3 DNA reads TGTGCCTGGAGTGTAACAAAAGTGGGTTATGAAAAACTGTTTTTT. Protein sequence: CAWSVTKVGYEKLFF. The chain joins TRBV30 to TRBJ1-4, with D unclear. Trimming removed 0 bases at V and 6 bases at J, with 14 bases between. CDR3 length: 15 residues. Germline CDR1 GTSNPN, CDR2 SVGIG (reference sequence).

The chain couples TRBV9 to TRBJ1-2, with D possibly TRBD1 on 6 matching bases. Trimming removed 4 bases at V and 4 bases at J, with 23 bases between. Per the germline V gene, CDR1 is SGDLS and CDR2 is YYNGEE. This CDR3 contains 17 residues. Here the CDR3 DNA reads TGTGCCAGCAGCCCTCTTCGATACAGGGACCGTGGCTATGGCTACACCTTC. Translation: CASSPLRYRDRGYGYTF.

The chain is built from TRBV4-2 and TRBJ2-2; D gene ambiguous. Trimming pared 10 bases from V and 3 bases from J, leaving 12 bases between. Germline CDR1 and CDR2: LGHNA and YNFKEQ. CDR3 length: 13 residues. The CDR3 spells CAISARDTGELFF. In DNA form, the CDR3 reads TGTGCCATTTCGGCCCGAGACACCGGGGAGCTGTTTTTT.

The CDR3 sequence: CASSLEDRTEAFF. The CDR3 coding sequence is TGTGCCAGCAGTTTGGAGGACAGAACTGAAGCTTTCTTT. The rearrangement links TRBV28 to TRBJ1-1; possible D gene TRBD1, 6 bases. This CDR3 is 13 amino acids long. CDR1 and CDR2 from the germline V gene are MDHEN and SYDVKM. The V gene lost 3 bases and the J gene lost 5 bases, with 10 bases spanning the gap.

J is TRBJ1-1 and V is TRBV10-2; no firm D call. Per germline, CDR1 WSHSY and CDR2 SAAADI. Trimming took off 5 bases at V and 3 bases at J, with 10 bases between the two ends. The CDR3 covers 13 residues. The CDR3 bases are TGCGCCAGCAGTCCCGGACCTTACACTGAAGCTTTCTTT. Translated, it gives CASSPGPYTEAFF.

The CDR3 reads CASSLEDRGVEQYF. The CDR3 DNA is TGCGCCAGCAGCTTAGAGGATCGGGGGGTCGAGCAGTACTTC. J is TRBJ2-7 and V is TRBV5-1, with TRBD2 matching over 7 bases. The germline V gene encodes CDR1 SGHRS and CDR2 YFSETQ. This CDR3 is built from 14 residues. The junction had 8 bases not matched to a gene; V was cut back by 2 bases and J by 6 bases. The full variable domain, in which reference TRBV5-1 and TRBJ2-7 provide the parts outside the CDR3, is KAGVTQTPRYLIKTRGQQVTLSCSPISGHRSVSWYQQTPGQGLQFLFEYFSETQRNKGNFPGRFSGRQFSNSRSEMNVSTLELGDSALYLCASSLEDRGVEQYFGPGTRLTVT.

The V and J genes are TRBV28 and TRBJ1-1; weak D call: TRBD1 (5 bases). Germline CDR1 is MDHEN and CDR2 is SYDVKM. CDR3 size: 13 residues. V shed 1 base and J shed 4 bases, with 7 bases lying between them. The CDR3 loop is CASSLSGTTEAFF. In DNA form, the CDR3 reads TGTGCCAGCAGTTTATCAGGGACCACTGAAGCTTTCTTT.

This clone has just one count. The J gene is TRBJ1-6, the V gene TRBV5-1, with D uncertain. CDR1 and CDR2 from the germline V gene are SGHRS and YFSETQ. There are 13 residues in the CDR3. Trimming cost V 7 bases and J 6 bases, with 11 bases left between them. Written as DNA, the CDR3 is TGCGCCAGCCGCCAAGTCCCTAATTCACCCCTCCACTTT. The encoded protein is CASRQVPNSPLHF.

This chain joins TRBV5-1 and TRBJ1-2; D is uncertain. Trimming pared 2 bases from V and 6 bases from J, leaving 11 bases between. This CDR3 region has 13 residues. Germline CDR1 and CDR2: SGHRS and YFSETQ. CDR3 coding DNA: TGCGCCAGCAGCTTCTCGATTTCCAATGGCTACACCTTC. Its protein is CASSFSISNGYTF. Full variable domain (outside the CDR3, taken from reference TRBV5-1 and TRBJ1-2): KAGVTQTPRYLIKTRGQQVTLSCSPISGHRSVSWYQQTPGQGLQFLFEYFSETQRNKGNFPGRFSGRQFSNSRSEMNVSTLELGDSALYLCASSFSISNGYTFGSGTRLTVV.

The sample holds one count of this clone. V and J are TRBV7-6 and TRBJ2-3; D is possibly TRBD2 (6 bases). This CDR3 is built from 15 residues. V was pared by 6 bases and J by 2 bases, with 15 bases between. Germline V gene data show CDR1 as SGHVS and CDR2 as FNYEAQ. CDR3 coding DNA: TGTGCCAGCAGTTTTTCCGGGACTCTCACAGATACGCAGTATTTT. This sequence encodes CASSFSGTLTDTQYF.

J is TRBJ2-7 and V is TRBV19; D ambiguous. Trimming removed 5 bases at V and 3 bases at J, with 20 bases between. Germline V CDR1 and CDR2: LNHDA, SQIVND (reference sequence). CDR3 size: 16 residues. The CDR3 here is CASSPEIAVGYYEQYF. CDR3 sequence (DNA): TGTGCCAGTAGTCCCGAGATTGCGGTGGGGTACTACGAGCAGTACTTC.

This rearrangement joins TRBV11-2 to TRBJ2-3; tentatively, D is TRBD1 or TRBD2 (5 bases each). V was cut by 0 bases and J by 4 bases, with 8 bases left in between. The CDR3 totals 14 residues. Germline V gene data show CDR1 as SGHAT and CDR2 as FQNNGV. CDR3 DNA sequence: TGTGCCAGCAGCTTAGATCCGGGGCCAGATACGCAGTATTTT. This sequence encodes CASSLDPGPDTQYF.

The table lists this clone with a count of one. The chain joins TRBV5-4 to TRBJ2-5, with TRBD1 matching over 8 bases. Losses at the gene ends were 0 bases for V and 2 bases for J; bases not matched to a gene: 6. Germline V gene lookup returns CDR1 SGHNT and CDR2 YYREEE (reference sequence). This CDR3 is built from 16 residues. The CDR3 nucleotides are TGTGCCAGCAGCTTGGGTCCGGGACAGGTTCAAGAGACCCAGTACTTC. Its protein is CASSLGPGQVQETQYF. The whole variable domain, filled in from reference TRBV5-4 and TRBJ2-5, reads ETGVTQSPTHLIKTRGQQVTLRCSSQSGHNTVSWYQQALGQGPQFIFQYYREEENGRGNFPPRFSGLQFPNYSSELNVNALELDDSALYLCASSLGPGQVQETQYFGPGTRLLVL.

V gene TRBV9 combines with J gene TRBJ1-1; a weak D match, TRBD1 (5 bases). The CDR3 consists of 14 residues. Germline CDR1 SGDLS, CDR2 YYNGEE. V was trimmed by 3 bases and J by 7 bases, leaving 16 bases between them. The CDR3, as DNA: TGTGCCAGCAGCGAAGGCGGGGGTAGGGATGAAGCTTTCTTT. Its translation: CASSEGGGRDEAFF. The complete variable domain, with remaining parts taken from reference TRBV9 and TRBJ1-1, reads DSGVTQTPKHLITATGQRVTLRCSPRSGDLSVYWYQQSLDQGLQFLIQYYNGEERAKGNILERFSAQQFPDLHSELNLSSLELGDSALYFCASSEGGGRDEAFFGQGTRLTVV.

This chain uses TRBV7-9 with TRBJ1-1, with D unresolved. The CDR3 spans 12 residues. Looked up from germline, CDR1 is SEHNR and CDR2 is FQNEAQ (reference sequence). V was trimmed by 2 bases and J by 3 bases, leaving 4 bases between them. CDR3 nucleotide sequence: TGTGCCAGCAGCTTAACCGACACTGAAGCTTTCTTT. Translation: CASSLTDTEAFF.

This chain joins TRBV2 and TRBJ1-1, with TRBD1 identical over 9 bases. Trimming at V came to 5 bases and at J to 5 bases, leaving 6 bases not matched to a gene. CDR1 is SNHLY, CDR2 FYNNEI, per germline. The CDR3 is made up of 14 amino acids. The CDR3 protein is CASSRQGGRTEAFF. The CDR3, as DNA: TGTGCCAGCAGTCGACAGGGGGGTCGAACTGAAGCTTTCTTT. The full variable domain, completed using reference TRBV2 and TRBJ1-1, is EPEVTQTPSHQVTQMGQEVILRCVPISNHLYFYWYRQILGQKVEFLVSFYNNEISEKSEIFDDQFSVERPDGSNFTLKIRSTKLEDSAMYFCASSRQGGRTEAFFGQGTRLTVV.